The 10 T cell receptor beta chains listed next were all sequenced from one sample in a study of blood T cell repertoires in COVID-19. TCRdb's table, derived via immunoSEQ multiplex PCR, lists solely in-frame clones and lacks some. The data contain under 250,000 clones, roughly 83% of them singletons. The sample consisted of peripheral blood. The receptors here all came from a woman of 80 years or more with COVID-19, enrolled during active disease.

In DNA form, the CDR3 reads TGTGCCAGCAGCTTAGCGGGGAGGGGTGAGACCCAGTACTTC. Amino acids: CASSLAGRGETQYF. The chain joins TRBV7-9 to TRBJ2-5; TRBD2 matches at 7 bases. This CDR3 has 14 amino acids. Germline V gene sequence: CDR1 SEHNR, CDR2 FQNEAQ (reference sequence). V gave up 0 bases and J gave up 5 bases; unmatched junction bases: 3.

The rearrangement links TRBV5-1 to TRBJ2-3, with D perhaps TRBD2 (6 bases). This CDR3 has 15 residues. V was clipped by 1 base and J by 1 base, with 10 bases between them. Germline assignment: CDR1 SGHRS and CDR2 YFSETQ. This CDR3 reads CASSLYGGGTDTQYF. Written as DNA, the CDR3 is TGCGCCAGCAGCTTGTACGGCGGGGGCACAGATACGCAGTATTTT.

The chain couples TRBV4-3 to TRBJ2-1, with 7 bases matching TRBD1. The germline CDR1 and CDR2 sequences are LGHNA and YSLEER. Losses at the gene ends were 0 bases for V and 4 bases for J; bases not matched to a gene: 6. CDR3 length: 16 amino acids. Here the CDR3 reads CASSQDLGQLYNEQFF. The CDR3 bases are TGCGCCAGCAGCCAAGACCTGGGACAGCTATACAATGAGCAGTTCTTC.

The rearrangement joins TRBV5-4 to TRBJ2-2; TRBD2 might be the D (6 bases). From germline, CDR1 is SGHNT and CDR2 YYREEE (reference sequence). The CDR3 is 17 residues long. Trimming removed 4 bases at V and 2 bases at J, with 18 bases between. CDR3 sequence (DNA): TGTGCCAGCAGCCAGAAGTGGGGGACTTATAACACCGGGGAGCTGTTTTTT. It codes for CASSQKWGTYNTGELFF.

V is TRBV7-2 and J is TRBJ2-7; 8 positions agree with TRBD2. The CDR3 has 14 residues. J was trimmed by 5 bases and V by 4 bases; bases with no gene match: 7. Germline CDR1 reads SGHTA; CDR2 reads FQGNSA. CDR3 region: CASSSVAGRHEQYF. For the CDR3, the DNA is TGTGCCAGCAGCTCCGTAGCGGGAAGGCACGAGCAGTACTTC.

The chain employs TRBV11-2 and TRBJ2-1; 7 bases fit TRBD1. The CDR3 length is 15 residues. V lost 3 bases to trimming and J lost 12 bases; unmatched junction nucleotides: 14. Germline V gives CDR1 SGHAT, CDR2 FQNNGV. CDR3 residues: CASSFGQVQTMGQFF. CDR3 sequence (DNA): TGTGCCAGCAGCTTTGGACAGGTCCAGACAATGGGGCAGTTCTTC.

Only a few counts were recorded for this clone. This sequence joins TRBV10-3 and TRBJ2-3; TRBD1 matches 8 bases. This CDR3 region has 14 residues. Germline V gene lookup returns CDR1 ENHRY and CDR2 SYGVKD. The V gene end was trimmed by 4 bases and the J gene end by 3 bases; junction bases not matched to a gene: 3. CDR3 nucleotides: TGTGCCATCAGTGCCGGACAGGGAACAGATACGCAGTATTTT. Translating it yields CAISAGQGTDTQYF.

This clone appeared once. This chain links TRBV24-1 with TRBJ1-2, with no clear D. The CDR3 runs to 13 residues. The V gene lost 4 bases and the J gene lost 0 bases, with 5 bases spanning the gap. In germline, CDR1 is KGHDR, CDR2 SFDVKD. This CDR3 reads CATSDSANYGYTF. The CDR3 DNA reads as TGTGCCACCAGTGACAGTGCTAACTATGGCTACACCTTC.

The chain joins TRBV10-3 to TRBJ2-7; tentatively, D is TRBD1 (7 bases). In germline, CDR1 is ENHRY, CDR2 SYGVKD. This CDR3 region has 12 residues. Trimming left V 6 bases short and J 5 bases short, with 11 bases between. Written as DNA, the CDR3 is TGTGCCATCAGCGGCAGGGGGGACGAGCAGTACTTC. Translation: CAISGRGDEQYF.

The rearrangement joins TRBV28 to TRBJ1-1; 8 positions match TRBD1. V was pared by 6 bases and J by 2 bases, with 8 bases of the junction left unmatched. CDR3 size: 15 residues. Per the germline V gene, CDR1 is MDHEN and CDR2 is SYDVKM. The CDR3 DNA reads TGTGCCAGCAGCCGACAGGGGAAAGGAAACACTGAAGCTTTCTTT. Translated, it gives CASSRQGKGNTEAFF.